This T cell receptor (beta chain) was documented in a study of early T cells in non-severe SARS-CoV-2 infection. About the research overall: The study sequenced bulk RNA from unsorted whole blood, with chains unpaired. Study conclusions and caveats: Matches to VDJdb favored anti-spike CD8 responses and missed private and CD4 specificities.

Researchers tagged individual cDNA molecules with unique molecular identifiers. Each CDR3 protein is one row after TCRdb ran MiXCR on the 5' RACE reads. The sample contains around 83,000 distinct CDR3 sequences, roughly 10% of which appear only once. Ten or more counts support this clonotype. The antigen remains undetermined. J gave up 0 bases and V 7 bases, and 10 bases lay outside the gene matches. The CDR3 loop spans 15 amino acids. The V gene's germline CDR1 is SQVTM and CDR2 ANQGSEA. The rearrangement uses TRBV29-1 and TRBJ2-3; TRBD1 aligns across 7 bases. Sequenced here: whole blood, sampled at baseline. This TCR came from an adult who was a healthcare worker with PCR-confirmed SARS-CoV-2 infection or an uninfected control (not recorded which). The CDR3 nucleotides are TGCAGCGCCACCCCCGGGACAGTAAGCACAGATACGCAGTATTTT. Translated, it gives CSATPGTVSTDTQYF.